This T cell receptor (beta chain) was profiled in a study of response to subunit inactivated influenza vaccine. Study-level findings and limits: Each seasonal flu vaccination may recruit only limited new T cells, authors suggested.

TCRdb re-called the RT-PCR reads with MiXCR, one entry per CDR3 protein. Of around 500,000 distinct CDR3 sequences listed, about 10% are singletons. This clonotype was picked up a small number of times. Its target is not known. This CDR3 has 12 residues. With 3 bases removed from V and 4 bases from J, the gap between germline ends came to 6 bases. Source: PBMCs from blood, taken roughly 47 days after vaccination. The sequence derives from a man aged 45-65 years who received an inactivated influenza vaccine. This sequence joins TRBV12-3 or TRBV12-4 and TRBJ2-5; D gene uncertain. CDR3 sequence: CASSLKVETQYF. CDR3 bases: TGTGCCAGCAGTTTGAAGGTAGAGACCCAGTACTTC.